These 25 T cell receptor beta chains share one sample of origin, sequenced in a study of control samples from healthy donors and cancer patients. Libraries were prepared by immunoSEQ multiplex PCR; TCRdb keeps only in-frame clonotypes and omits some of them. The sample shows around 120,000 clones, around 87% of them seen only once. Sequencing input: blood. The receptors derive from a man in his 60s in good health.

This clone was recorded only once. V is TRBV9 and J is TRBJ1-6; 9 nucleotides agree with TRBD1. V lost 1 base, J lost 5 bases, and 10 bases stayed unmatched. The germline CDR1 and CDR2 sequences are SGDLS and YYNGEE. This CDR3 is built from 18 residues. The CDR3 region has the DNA TGTGCCAGCAGCGTAACCACAGGGGGCTGGGGAAATAATTCACCCCTCCACTTT. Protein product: CASSVTTGGWGNNSPLHF.

CDR3 nucleotide sequence: TGTGCCAGCAGTTTAGTGGCGAACACTGAAGCTTTCTTT. As protein: CASSLVANTEAFF. This chain connects TRBV12-3 or TRBV12-4 to TRBJ1-1; D gene ambiguous. Trimming took 1 base from V and 1 from J, leaving 4 bases between them. The CDR3 spans 13 residues.

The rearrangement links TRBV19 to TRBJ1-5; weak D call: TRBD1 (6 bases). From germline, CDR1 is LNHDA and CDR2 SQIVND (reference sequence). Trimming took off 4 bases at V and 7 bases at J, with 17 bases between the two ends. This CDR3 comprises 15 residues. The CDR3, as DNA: TGTGCCAGTAGTAACGTCGGACAGAATAGGCAGCCCCAGCATTTT. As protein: CASSNVGQNRQPQHF. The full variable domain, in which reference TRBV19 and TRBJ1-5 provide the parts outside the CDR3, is DGGITQSPKYLFRKEGQNVTLSCEQNLNHDAMYWYRQDPGQGLRLIYYSQIVNDFQKGDIAEGYSVSREKKESFPLTVTSAQKNPTAFYLCASSNVGQNRQPQHFGDGTRLSIL.

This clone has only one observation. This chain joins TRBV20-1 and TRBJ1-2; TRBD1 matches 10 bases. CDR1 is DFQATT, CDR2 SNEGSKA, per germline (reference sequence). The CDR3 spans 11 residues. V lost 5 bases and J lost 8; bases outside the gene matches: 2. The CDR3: CSAWDRGGYTF. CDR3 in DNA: TGCAGTGCTTGGGACAGGGGAGGCTACACCTTC.

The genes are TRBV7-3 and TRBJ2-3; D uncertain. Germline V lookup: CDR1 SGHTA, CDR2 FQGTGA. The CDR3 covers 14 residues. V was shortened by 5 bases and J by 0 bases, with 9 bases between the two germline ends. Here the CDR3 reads CASSHSHSTDTQYF. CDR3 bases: TGTGCCAGCAGCCATTCGCATAGCACAGATACGCAGTATTTT. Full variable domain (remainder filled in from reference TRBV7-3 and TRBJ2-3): GAGVSQTPSNKVTEKGKYVELRCDPISGHTALYWYRQSLGQGPEFLIYFQGTGAADDSGLPNDRFFAVRPEGSVSTLKIQRTERGDSAVYLCASSHSHSTDTQYFGPGTRLTVL.

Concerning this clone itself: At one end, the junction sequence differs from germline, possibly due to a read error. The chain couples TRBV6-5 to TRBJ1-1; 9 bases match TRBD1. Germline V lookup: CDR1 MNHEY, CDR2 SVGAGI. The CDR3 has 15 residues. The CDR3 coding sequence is TGTGCCACTCAAACAGGGGGCAGTTTGAAAACTGAAGCTTTCTTT. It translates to CATQTGGSLKTEAFF.

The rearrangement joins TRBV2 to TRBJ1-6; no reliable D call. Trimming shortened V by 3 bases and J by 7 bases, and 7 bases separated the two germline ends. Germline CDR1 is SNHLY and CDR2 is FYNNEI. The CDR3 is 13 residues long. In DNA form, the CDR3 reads TGTGCCAGCAGTGAGTTTACCAATTCACCCCTCCACTTT. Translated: CASSEFTNSPLHF.

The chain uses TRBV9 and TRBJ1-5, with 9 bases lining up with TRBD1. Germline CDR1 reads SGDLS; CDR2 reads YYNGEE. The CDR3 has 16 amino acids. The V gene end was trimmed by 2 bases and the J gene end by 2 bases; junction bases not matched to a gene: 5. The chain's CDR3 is CASSVGTGTGNQPQHF. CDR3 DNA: TGTGCCAGCAGCGTTGGGACAGGGACTGGCAATCAGCCCCAGCATTTT.

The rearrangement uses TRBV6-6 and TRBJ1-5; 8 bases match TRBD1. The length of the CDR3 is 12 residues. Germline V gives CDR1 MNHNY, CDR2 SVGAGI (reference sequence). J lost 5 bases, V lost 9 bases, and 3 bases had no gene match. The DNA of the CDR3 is TGTGCCAGTGGACAGGGAGATCAGCCCCAGCATTTT. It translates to CASGQGDQPQHF.

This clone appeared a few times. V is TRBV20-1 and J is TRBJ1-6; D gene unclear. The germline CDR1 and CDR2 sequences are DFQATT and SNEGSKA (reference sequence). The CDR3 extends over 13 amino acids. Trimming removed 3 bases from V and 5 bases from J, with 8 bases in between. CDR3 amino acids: CSASSVHNSPLHF. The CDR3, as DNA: TGCAGTGCTAGTTCGGTTCATAATTCACCCCTCCACTTT.

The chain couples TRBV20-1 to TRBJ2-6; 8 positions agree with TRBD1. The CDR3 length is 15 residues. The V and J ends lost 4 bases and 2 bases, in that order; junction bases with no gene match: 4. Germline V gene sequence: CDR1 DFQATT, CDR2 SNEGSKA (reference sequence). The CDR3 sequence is CSANDRGPGANVLTF. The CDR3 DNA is TGCAGTGCTAATGACAGGGGACCTGGGGCCAACGTCCTGACTTTC.

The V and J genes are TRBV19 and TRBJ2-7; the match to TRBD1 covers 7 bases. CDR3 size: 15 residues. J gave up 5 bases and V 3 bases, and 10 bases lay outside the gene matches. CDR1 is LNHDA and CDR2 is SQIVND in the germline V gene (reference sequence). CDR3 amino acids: CASSMMAGGINEQYF. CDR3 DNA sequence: TGTGCCAGTAGTATGATGGCAGGGGGTATCAACGAGCAGTACTTC.

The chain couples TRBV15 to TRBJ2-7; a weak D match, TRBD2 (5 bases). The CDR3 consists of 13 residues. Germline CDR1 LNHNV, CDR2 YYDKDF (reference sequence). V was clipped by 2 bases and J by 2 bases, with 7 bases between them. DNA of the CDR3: TGTGCCACCAGCAGAAGGACTGCCTACGAGCAGTACTTC. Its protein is CATSRRTAYEQYF.

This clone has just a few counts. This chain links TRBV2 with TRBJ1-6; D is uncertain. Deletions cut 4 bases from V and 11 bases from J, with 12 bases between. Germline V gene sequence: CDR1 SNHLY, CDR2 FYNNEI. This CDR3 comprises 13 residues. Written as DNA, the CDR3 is TGTGCCAGCAGTGTTGGCAGAGATACACCCCTCCACTTT. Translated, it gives CASSVGRDTPLHF.

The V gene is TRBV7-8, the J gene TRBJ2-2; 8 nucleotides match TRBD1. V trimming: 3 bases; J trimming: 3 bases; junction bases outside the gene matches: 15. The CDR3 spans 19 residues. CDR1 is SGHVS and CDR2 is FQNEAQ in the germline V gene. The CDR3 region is CASSFLAGGISGYTGELFF. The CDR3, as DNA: TGTGCCAGCAGCTTTCTCGCAGGGGGCATATCTGGGTACACCGGGGAGCTGTTTTTT.

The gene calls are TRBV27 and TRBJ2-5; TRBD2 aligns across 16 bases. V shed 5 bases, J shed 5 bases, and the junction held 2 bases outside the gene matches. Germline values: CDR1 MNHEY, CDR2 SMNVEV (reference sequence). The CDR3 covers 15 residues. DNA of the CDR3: TGTGCCAGCAGTGCGGGACTAGCGGGGGGGGAGACCCAGTACTTC. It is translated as CASSAGLAGGETQYF.

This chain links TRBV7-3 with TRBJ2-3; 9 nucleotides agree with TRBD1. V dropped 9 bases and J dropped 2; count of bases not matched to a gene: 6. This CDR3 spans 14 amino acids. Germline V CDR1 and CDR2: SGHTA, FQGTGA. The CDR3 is CASKTGGPTDTQYF. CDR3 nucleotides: TGTGCCAGTAAGACAGGGGGGCCCACAGATACGCAGTATTTT.

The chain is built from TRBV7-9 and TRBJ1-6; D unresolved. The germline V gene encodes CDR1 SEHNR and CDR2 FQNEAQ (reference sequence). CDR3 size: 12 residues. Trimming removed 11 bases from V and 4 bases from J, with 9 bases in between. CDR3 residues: CAVTAYNSPLHF. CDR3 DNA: TGTGCCGTCACGGCGTATAATTCACCCCTCCACTTT.

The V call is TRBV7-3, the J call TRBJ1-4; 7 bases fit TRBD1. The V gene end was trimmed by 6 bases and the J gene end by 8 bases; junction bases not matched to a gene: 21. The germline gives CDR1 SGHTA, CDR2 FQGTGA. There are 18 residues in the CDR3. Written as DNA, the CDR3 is TGTGCCAGCAGGGGCCTGGCCAGGGGGAACCCAAGCGGGGAAAAACTGTTTTTT. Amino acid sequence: CASRGLARGNPSGEKLFF. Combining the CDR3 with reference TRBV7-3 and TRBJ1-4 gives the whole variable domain GAGVSQTPSNKVTEKGKYVELRCDPISGHTALYWYRQSLGQGPEFLIYFQGTGAADDSGLPNDRFFAVRPEGSVSTLKIQRTERGDSAVYLCASRGLARGNPSGEKLFFGSGTQLSVL.

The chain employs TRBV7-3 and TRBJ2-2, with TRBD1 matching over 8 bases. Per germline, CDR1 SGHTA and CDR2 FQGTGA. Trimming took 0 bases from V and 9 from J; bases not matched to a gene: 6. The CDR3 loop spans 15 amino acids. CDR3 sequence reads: CASSLTAGTGWELFF. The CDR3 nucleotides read TGTGCCAGCAGCTTAACCGCAGGGACAGGCTGGGAGCTGTTTTTT.

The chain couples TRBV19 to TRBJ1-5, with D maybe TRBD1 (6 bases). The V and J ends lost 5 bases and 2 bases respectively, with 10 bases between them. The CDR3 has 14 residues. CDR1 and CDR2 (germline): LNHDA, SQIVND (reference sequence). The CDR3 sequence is CASSGGLGNQPQHF. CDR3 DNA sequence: TGTGCCAGTAGTGGGGGGCTCGGCAATCAGCCCCAGCATTTT.

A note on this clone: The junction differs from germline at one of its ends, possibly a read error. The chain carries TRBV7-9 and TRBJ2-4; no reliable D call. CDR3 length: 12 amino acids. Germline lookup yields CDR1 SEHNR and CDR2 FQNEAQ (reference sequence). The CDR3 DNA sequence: TGTGCCAGCAGCTCGATTGCCGTCTCAGCTTGCTTC. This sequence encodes CASSSIAVSACF.

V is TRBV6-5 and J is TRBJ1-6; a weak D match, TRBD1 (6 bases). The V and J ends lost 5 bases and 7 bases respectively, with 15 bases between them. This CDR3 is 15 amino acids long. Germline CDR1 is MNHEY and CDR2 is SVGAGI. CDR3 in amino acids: CASSPTRTENSPLHF. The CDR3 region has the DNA TGTGCCAGCAGTCCTACGAGGACAGAGAATTCACCCCTCCACTTT.

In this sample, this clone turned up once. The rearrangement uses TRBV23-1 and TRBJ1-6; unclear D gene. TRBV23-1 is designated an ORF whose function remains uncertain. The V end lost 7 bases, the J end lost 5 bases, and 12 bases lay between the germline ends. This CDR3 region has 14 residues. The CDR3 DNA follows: TGCGCCAGCAATTCGACGGTAGATAATTCACCCCTCCACTTT. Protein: CASNSTVDNSPLHF.

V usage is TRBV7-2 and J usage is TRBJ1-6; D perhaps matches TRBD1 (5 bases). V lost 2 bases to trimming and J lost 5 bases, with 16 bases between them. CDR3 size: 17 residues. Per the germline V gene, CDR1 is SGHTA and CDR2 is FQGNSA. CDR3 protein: CASSLLWGGRDNSPLHF. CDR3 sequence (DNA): TGTGCCAGCAGCTTACTTTGGGGGGGTAGGGATAATTCACCCCTCCACTTT.